The next 15 T cell receptor beta chains were all read from a single sample in a study of CD8 T cells in ankylosing spondylitis. For these TCRs, the target antigens are not known. Study observations and caveats: What seemed typical of ankylosing spondylitis blood was a TCR beta motif built from 7 or 8 highly homologous variants.

TCRdb re-derived calls from the 5' RACE reads in MiXCR, one entry per CDR3 protein. This sample yields about 840,000 distinct CDR3 sequences, of which approximately 12% are seen a single time; approximately 0.46% belongs to the top ten. Sequencing was done on a sample of blood, either unsorted or a sorted T cell fraction (not recorded which). The receptors derive from a male donor with ankylosing spondylitis.

This clonotype was observed a handful of times. J is TRBJ2-2 and V is TRBV6-5; D is unclear. From germline, CDR1 is MNHEY and CDR2 SVGAGI. Trimming took 7 bases from V and 0 from J, leaving 3 bases between them. CDR3 length: 12 amino acids. CDR3 nucleotide sequence: TGTGCCAGCATGTCGAACACCGGGGAGCTGTTTTTT. Protein product: CASMSNTGELFF.

The gene calls are TRBV30 and TRBJ1-1; 9 bases map to TRBD1. CDR3 length: 14 amino acids. Germline V gives CDR1 GTSNPN, CDR2 SVGIG (reference sequence). The trim removed 5 bases at V and 5 bases at J, leaving 9 bases unmatched. DNA for the CDR3: TGTGCCTGGGGTCCGGACAGGGGTTGGACTGAAGCTTTCTTT. Translation gives CAWGPDRGWTEAFF.

CDR3 loop: CAISPRDRGFNQPQHF. CDR3 nucleotides: TGTGCCATCAGTCCCAGGGACAGGGGATTCAATCAGCCCCAGCATTTT. This rearrangement joins TRBV10-3 to TRBJ1-5; 10 bases match TRBD1. The J segment lost 3 bases and the V segment lost 5 bases, leaving 7 bases of the junction unmatched. The CDR3 contains 16 residues. CDR1 ENHRY and CDR2 SYGVKD come from the germline V gene.

This clonotype appeared a few times. The chain joins TRBV20-1 to TRBJ2-3; 9 positions agree with TRBD2. The ends lost 7 bases at V and 1 base at J; junction bases unmatched: 3. The CDR3 is 13 amino acids. Germline assignment: CDR1 DFQATT and CDR2 SNEGSKA (reference sequence). The DNA for the CDR3 is TGCAGTGTCCCTAGCGGGGGCACAGATACGCAGTATTTT. Amino acid sequence: CSVPSGGTDTQYF.

This clonotype was observed a few times. The chain combines TRBV27 with TRBJ2-2; D is undetermined. Germline V gene sequence: CDR1 MNHEY, CDR2 SMNVEV (reference sequence). V lost 6 bases and J 4 bases, leaving 9 bases between the germline ends. The CDR3 totals 13 residues. Here the CDR3 reads CASRPPGTGELFF. CDR3 bases: TGTGCCAGCAGGCCACCAGGCACCGGGGAGCTGTTTTTT.

V usage is TRBV7-9 and J usage is TRBJ2-1, with D maybe TRBD2 (6 bases). The CDR3 sequence is 16 residues long. Germline CDR1 SEHNR, CDR2 FQNEAQ (reference sequence). Trimming removed 6 bases at V and 9 bases at J, with 24 bases between. CDR3 coding DNA: TGTGCCAGCAGTTCCAATTGGGCCGGGGGAGCTAGTGAGCAGTTCTTC. Translating gives CASSSNWAGGASEQFF. Full variable domain (missing parts from reference TRBV7-9 and TRBJ2-1): DTGVSQNPRHKITKRGQNVTFRCDPISEHNRLYWYRQTLGQGPEFLTYFQNEAQLEKSRLLSDRFSAERPKGSFSTLEIQRTEQGDSAMYLCASSSNWAGGASEQFFGPGTRLTVL.

This clonotype was seen just once. The CDR3 end shows no conserved phenylalanine or tryptophan, and so a read error is likely. This chain links TRBV20-1 with TRBJ2-5; D uncertain. CDR1 is DFQATT and CDR2 is SNEGSKA in the germline V gene (reference sequence). The CDR3 has 12 amino acids. The germline V and J ends were trimmed by 4 bases and 0 bases, with 6 bases remaining between them. The CDR3 nucleotides are TGCAGTGCTAATACAGACCAAGAGACCCAGTACATC. Translated, it gives CSANTDQETQYI.

The sample holds many counts of this clonotype. The chain recombines TRBV12-3 or TRBV12-4 with TRBJ2-3, with 11 bases lining up with TRBD1. The CDR3 totals 15 residues. V trimming: 7 bases; J trimming: 4 bases; junction bases outside the gene matches: 7. The CDR3: CASTDLDRGPDTQYF. DNA of the CDR3: TGTGCCAGCACCGACTTGGACAGGGGGCCAGATACGCAGTATTTT.

This chain uses TRBV29-1 with TRBJ2-7; 10 bases are a match to TRBD2. This CDR3 region has 14 residues. V lost 3 bases to trimming and J lost 5 bases; unmatched junction nucleotides: 7. Germline lookup yields CDR1 SQVTM and CDR2 ANQGSEA. This CDR3 is CSVELGLAGDEQYF. The CDR3 DNA sequence: TGCAGCGTTGAGTTAGGGCTAGCGGGAGACGAGCAGTACTTC.

A note on this clonotype: The junction does not match germline at one end; this may be a read error. The CDR3 is CSSSFDGVGQPQHF. CDR3 in DNA: TGTTCCAGCAGCTTCGATGGAGTGGGGCAGCCCCAGCATTTT. The chain recombines TRBV7-9 with TRBJ1-5; no clear D gene. The CDR3 length is 14 residues. Germline values: CDR1 SEHNR, CDR2 FQNEAQ (reference sequence). Full variable domain (outside the CDR3, taken from reference TRBV7-9 and TRBJ1-5): DTGVSQNPRHKITKRGQNVTFRCDPISEHNRLYWYRQTLGQGPEFLTYFQNEAQLEKSRLLSDRFSAERPKGSFSTLEIQRTEQGDSAMYLCSSSFDGVGQPQHFGDGTRLSIL.

In this sample, this clonotype turned up many times. The V gene is TRBV20-1, the J gene TRBJ1-4; D might be TRBD1 (5 bases). Between the trimmed V and J ends, which lost 1 base and 5 bases, there was a span of 17 bases. Germline assignment: CDR1 DFQATT and CDR2 SNEGSKA (reference sequence). The CDR3 is 16 amino acids. CDR3 region: CSARVLGEVTNEKLFF. CDR3 in DNA: TGCAGTGCTAGAGTTTTGGGGGAGGTCACAAATGAAAAACTGTTTTTT.

This clonotype has more than one count but fewer than ten. This chain joins TRBV7-2 and TRBJ2-2; the match to TRBD1 covers 9 bases. The J segment lost 6 bases and the V segment lost 2 bases, leaving 4 bases of the junction unmatched. There are 15 residues in the CDR3. Germline CDR1 reads SGHTA; CDR2 reads FQGNSA. Written as DNA, the CDR3 is TGTGCCAGCAGCTTACTAACAGGGGGCTCCGGGGAGCTGTTTTTT. Amino acids: CASSLLTGGSGELFF.

The CDR3 sequence: CASSFDPWTEAFF. The CDR3, as DNA: TGCGCCAGCAGCTTCGACCCTTGGACTGAAGCTTTCTTT. The chain uses TRBV5-1 and TRBJ1-1; no firm D call. The CDR3 has 13 amino acids. The V end was cut by 2 bases, the J end by 5 bases, with 10 bases between. Germline values: CDR1 SGHRS, CDR2 YFSETQ.

This clonotype was counted a few times. J is TRBJ2-2 and V is TRBV28, with D tentatively TRBD1 (6 bases). Trimming stripped 5 bases from V and 0 bases from J, with 13 bases between. This CDR3 contains 16 residues. Germline V CDR1 and CDR2: MDHEN, SYDVKM. DNA for the CDR3: TGTGCCAGCAGTAGTCCGGGACACACGAACACCGGGGAGCTGTTTTTT. Translated, it gives CASSSPGHTNTGELFF.

This clonotype turned up a few times. Mismatch with germline at one junction end may stem from a read error. The CDR3 nucleotides read TGTGCCAGCAGTTTAGGGCAGGGGGCTGCGTTGATCTTC. Encoded protein: CASSLGQGAALIF. The chain links TRBV12-3 or TRBV12-4 to TRBJ2-1; 8 positions match TRBD1. The CDR3 sequence is 13 residues long.